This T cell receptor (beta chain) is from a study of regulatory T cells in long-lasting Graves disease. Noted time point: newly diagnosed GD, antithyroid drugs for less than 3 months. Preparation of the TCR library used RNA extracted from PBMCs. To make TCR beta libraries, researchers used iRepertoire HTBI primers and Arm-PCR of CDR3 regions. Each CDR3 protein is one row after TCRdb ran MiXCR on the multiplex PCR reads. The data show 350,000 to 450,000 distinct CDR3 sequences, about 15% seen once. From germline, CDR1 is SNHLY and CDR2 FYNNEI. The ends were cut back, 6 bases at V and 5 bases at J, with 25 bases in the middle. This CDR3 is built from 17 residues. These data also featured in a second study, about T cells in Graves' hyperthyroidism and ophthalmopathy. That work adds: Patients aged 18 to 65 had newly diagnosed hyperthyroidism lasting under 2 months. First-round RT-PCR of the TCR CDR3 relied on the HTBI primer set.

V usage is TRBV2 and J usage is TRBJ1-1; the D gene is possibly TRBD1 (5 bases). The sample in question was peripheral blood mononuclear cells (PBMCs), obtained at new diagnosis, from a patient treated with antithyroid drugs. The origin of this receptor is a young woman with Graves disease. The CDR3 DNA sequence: TGTGCCAGCAGGAGAAATACAGGCCTAGGAGTAAAGACTGAAGCTTTCTTT. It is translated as CASRRNTGLGVKTEAFF.